Listed below are T cell receptor beta chains from one sample, sequenced in a study of vaccination effects on CD4 cells after COVID-19. No antigens are known for them. Sequencing was performed with immunoSEQ multiplex PCR; in TCRdb, only in-frame clones are kept and a portion is missing. The table records tens of thousands of clones, approximately 75% of them present only once. The sequenced sample was CD4+ T cells from PBMCs cultured with HCoV-OC43 spike peptides, obtained before COVID-19 vaccination. The receptor set was obtained from a human donor who received a COVID-19 vaccine. Each CDR3 is given with its conserved first and last residue. D genes are given only for firm matches. Some rows mark clone size as missing; the rest say once, few, many or name a class of expanded clone.

d_gene: TRBD2; j_gene: TRBJ2-2; v_gene: TRBV24-1; abundance: .; CDR3nt: TGTGCCGCGACTAGCGGGGGACCAAACGGGGAGCTGTTTTTT; CDR3aa: CAATSGGPNGELFF
d_gene: TRBD2; j_gene: TRBJ2-5; v_gene: TRBV19; abundance: .; CDR3nt: TGTGCCAGTAGTATAGAGGCAGCGGGGCAAGAGACCCAGTACTTC; CDR3aa: CASSIEAAGQETQYF
d_gene: TRBD1; j_gene: TRBJ1-1; v_gene: TRBV15; abundance: .; CDR3nt: TGTGCCACCAGCAGAGATCCCACGGACAGGGGGCGAAGGAGTGACACTGAAGCTTTCTTT; CDR3aa: CATSRDPTDRGRRSDTEAFF
d_gene: TRBD2; j_gene: TRBJ2-2; v_gene: TRBV5-4; abundance: .; CDR3nt: TGTGCCAGCAGCCCGAAGCGGGGACTAGCGGCGAACACCGGGGAGCTGTTTTTT; CDR3aa: CASSPKRGLAANTGELFF
d_gene: .; j_gene: TRBJ1-6; v_gene: TRBV5-5; abundance: .; CDR3nt: TGTGCCAGCAGCTTGGTGTTGGGGGCGGACTCACCCCTCCACTTT; CDR3aa: CASSLVLGADSPLHF
d_gene: .; j_gene: TRBJ1-1; v_gene: TRBV7-9; abundance: .; CDR3nt: TGTGCCAGCAGCTTAAACCCGACTGAAGCTTTCTTT; CDR3aa: CASSLNPTEAFF
d_gene: TRBD1; j_gene: TRBJ1-1; v_gene: TRBV7-2; abundance: .; CDR3nt: TGTGCCAGCAGCTTCGTAGGGGGCCCCAGTTCTACTGAAGCTTTCTTT; CDR3aa: CASSFVGGPSSTEAFF
d_gene: TRBD2; j_gene: TRBJ2-1; v_gene: TRBV15; abundance: .; CDR3nt: TGTGCCACCAGCAGAGACGTACTAGCGGGGAATGAGCAGTTCTTC; CDR3aa: CATSRDVLAGNEQFF
d_gene: .; j_gene: TRBJ2-5; v_gene: TRBV7-8; abundance: .; CDR3nt: TGTGCCAGCAGCTTTGCGGACCTCCGCCAAGAGACCCAGTACTTC; CDR3aa: CASSFADLRQETQYF
d_gene: .; j_gene: TRBJ2-1; v_gene: TRBV7-3; abundance: .; CDR3nt: TGTGCCAGCAGCGCGTCGGGGTTCTCCTACAATGAGCAGTTCTTC; CDR3aa: CASSASGFSYNEQFF
d_gene: .; j_gene: TRBJ1-1; v_gene: TRBV6-5; abundance: few; CDR3nt: TGTGCCAGCAGTTACTGGCACCAGAACACTGAAGCTTTCTTT; CDR3aa: CASSYWHQNTEAFF
d_gene: .; j_gene: TRBJ1-5; v_gene: TRBV2; abundance: few; CDR3nt: TGTGCCAGCAGATTCCAGGGCCTAGATCAGCCCCAGCATTTT; CDR3aa: CASRFQGLDQPQHF
d_gene: TRBD1; j_gene: TRBJ1-4; v_gene: TRBV2; abundance: .; CDR3nt: TGTGCCAGCAGCGGACAGGTCCCCCGATATAATGAAAAACTGTTTTTT; CDR3aa: CASSGQVPRYNEKLFF
d_gene: .; j_gene: TRBJ1-1; v_gene: TRBV10-2; abundance: .; CDR3nt: TGCGCCAGCAGCCCCGGGACGGGTAACACTGAAGCTTTCTTT; CDR3aa: CASSPGTGNTEAFF
d_gene: .; j_gene: TRBJ1-4; v_gene: TRBV6-6; abundance: few; CDR3nt: TGTGCCAGCGCCGGGGGACTTAATGAAAAACTGTTTTTT; CDR3aa: CASAGGLNEKLFF
d_gene: .; j_gene: TRBJ2-5; v_gene: TRBV7-3; abundance: .; CDR3nt: TGTGCCAGCAGTCTGTTAAGCAGGGTTGAGGAGACCCAGTACTTC; CDR3aa: CASSLLSRVEETQYF
d_gene: .; j_gene: TRBJ2-4; v_gene: TRBV3-1/TRBV3-2; abundance: .; CDR3nt: TGTGCCAGCAGCCAAGGGGAGGCAAGTCTAGCCAAAAACATTCAGTACTTC; CDR3aa: CASSQGEASLAKNIQYF
d_gene: .; j_gene: TRBJ1-5; v_gene: TRBV28; abundance: .; CDR3nt: TGTGCCAGCAGTTGGAGTGATCAGCCCCAGCATTTT; CDR3aa: CASSWSDQPQHF
d_gene: .; j_gene: TRBJ1-1; v_gene: TRBV28; abundance: few; CDR3nt: TGTGCCAGCAGTCCCCACCAACTAGGAATCCGAACTGAAGCTTTCTTT; CDR3aa: CASSPHQLGIRTEAFF
d_gene: .; j_gene: TRBJ2-5; v_gene: TRBV18; abundance: .; CDR3nt: TGTGCCAGCTCACCATTAAAGAGCGCCGCGCAAGAGACCCAGTACTTC; CDR3aa: CASSPLKSAAQETQYF
d_gene: TRBD1; j_gene: TRBJ1-1; v_gene: TRBV9; abundance: .; CDR3nt: TGTGCCAGCAGCCTAGGGGGCGGAGGCGAAGCTTTCTTT; CDR3aa: CASSLGGGGEAFF
d_gene: .; j_gene: TRBJ1-3; v_gene: TRBV9; abundance: .; CDR3nt: TGTGCCAGCAGCGTAGCGGCGGACTCTGGAAACACCATATATTTT; CDR3aa: CASSVAADSGNTIYF
d_gene: TRBD1; j_gene: TRBJ2-1; v_gene: TRBV11-2; abundance: once; CDR3nt: TGTGCCAGCAGTCAAAGGACAGGGGGGTTGGGGAATGAGCAGTTCTTC; CDR3aa: CASSQRTGGLGNEQFF
d_gene: .; j_gene: TRBJ2-1; v_gene: TRBV10-3; abundance: .; CDR3nt: TGTGCCATCAGTGAGTCGAATTCCGGGGTCCAAGAGCAGTTCTTC; CDR3aa: CAISESNSGVQEQFF
d_gene: TRBD1; j_gene: TRBJ2-1; v_gene: TRBV6-1; abundance: .; CDR3nt: TGTGCCAGCAGTGGCCGGGGACAGGGAACCCCCCATGAGCAGTTCTTC; CDR3aa: CASSGRGQGTPHEQFF
d_gene: .; j_gene: TRBJ1-3; v_gene: TRBV6-1; abundance: .; CDR3nt: TGTGCCAGCAGTGAGTCGCCCGGGACCCTCTCTGGAAACACCATATATTTT; CDR3aa: CASSESPGTLSGNTIYF
d_gene: .; j_gene: TRBJ2-3; v_gene: TRBV5-1; abundance: .; CDR3nt: TGCGCCAGCAGCTTGAGGACAAGCCCTCAAGATACGCAGTATTTT; CDR3aa: CASSLRTSPQDTQYF
d_gene: .; j_gene: TRBJ1-6; v_gene: TRBV29-1; abundance: .; CDR3nt: TGCAGCGTTCAGGAACAGTATAATTCACCCCTCCACTTT; CDR3aa: CSVQEQYNSPLHF
d_gene: .; j_gene: TRBJ2-6; v_gene: TRBV7-3; abundance: .; CDR3nt: TGTGCCAGCAGCCGCCGGGACCCACGAAGTTCTGGGGCCAACGTCCTGACTTTC; CDR3aa: CASSRRDPRSSGANVLTF
d_gene: TRBD1; j_gene: TRBJ1-6; v_gene: TRBV28; abundance: .; CDR3nt: TGTGCCAGCAGTGTAACAGGGGTAAGCTCACCCCTCCACTTT; CDR3aa: CASSVTGVSSPLHF
d_gene: .; j_gene: TRBJ1-5; v_gene: TRBV6-2/TRBV6-3; abundance: .; CDR3nt: TGTGCCAGCAGTCAACCTTTCTCCGGGGGGAATCAGCCCCAGCATTTT; CDR3aa: CASSQPFSGGNQPQHF
d_gene: TRBD2; j_gene: TRBJ2-2; v_gene: TRBV7-2; abundance: .; CDR3nt: TGTGCCAGCAGCACGGGGGGGTTCAGGACCGGGGAGCTGTTTTTT; CDR3aa: CASSTGGFRTGELFF
d_gene: .; j_gene: TRBJ1-5; v_gene: TRBV19; abundance: .; CDR3nt: TGTGCCAGTAGTCCCGCCGGTAATCAGCCCCAGCATTTT; CDR3aa: CASSPAGNQPQHF
d_gene: .; j_gene: TRBJ1-3; v_gene: TRBV9; abundance: .; CDR3nt: TGTGCCAGCAGCGTAGGGACCTCTGGAAACACCATATATTTT; CDR3aa: CASSVGTSGNTIYF
d_gene: .; j_gene: TRBJ2-1; v_gene: TRBV7-7; abundance: many; CDR3nt: TGTGCCAGCAGCCACGACAGTAGTATCTACAATGAGCAGTTCTTC; CDR3aa: CASSHDSSIYNEQFF
d_gene: TRBD1; j_gene: TRBJ2-5; v_gene: TRBV5-5; abundance: .; CDR3nt: TGTGCCAGCAGCTTGGTGGGGACAGGGAAAGAGACCCAGTACTTC; CDR3aa: CASSLVGTGKETQYF
d_gene: TRBD2; j_gene: TRBJ2-1; v_gene: TRBV7-2; abundance: .; CDR3nt: TGTGCCAGCAGCTTATCGGGACTAGCCTACAATGAGCAGTTCTTC; CDR3aa: CASSLSGLAYNEQFF
d_gene: TRBD2; j_gene: TRBJ2-5; v_gene: TRBV20-1; abundance: .; CDR3nt: TGCAGTGCTAGTCGCGGGGGGGCCTCCCAAGAGACCCAGTACTTC; CDR3aa: CSASRGGASQETQYF
d_gene: .; j_gene: TRBJ1-2; v_gene: TRBV11-2; abundance: .; CDR3nt: TGTGCCAGCAGCTTATACCAGGATTATGGCTACACCTTC; CDR3aa: CASSLYQDYGYTF
d_gene: .; j_gene: TRBJ1-2; v_gene: TRBV19; abundance: .; CDR3nt: TGTGCCAGTAGTACTCTTAATGATCTCCTCCTAGGGGATGGCTACACCTTC; CDR3aa: CASSTLNDLLLGDGYTF
d_gene: TRBD1; j_gene: TRBJ1-4; v_gene: TRBV4-1; abundance: .; CDR3nt: TGCGCCAGCAGCCCGTCCGGGACAGGGGGCACTAATGAAAAACTGTTTTTT; CDR3aa: CASSPSGTGGTNEKLFF
d_gene: .; j_gene: TRBJ1-5; v_gene: TRBV12-3/TRBV12-4; abundance: .; CDR3nt: TGTGCCAGCAGTTACGGGGTTCGGCCCCAGCATTTT; CDR3aa: CASSYGVRPQHF
d_gene: .; j_gene: TRBJ2-5; v_gene: TRBV24-1; abundance: .; CDR3nt: TGTGCCACCAGTGCCCTACTAGGGCCCCAAGAGACCCAGTACTTC; CDR3aa: CATSALLGPQETQYF
d_gene: .; j_gene: TRBJ1-5; v_gene: TRBV19; abundance: many; CDR3nt: TGTGCCAGTAGTATAGGCGTGAGCAATCAGCCCCAGCATTTT; CDR3aa: CASSIGVSNQPQHF
d_gene: .; j_gene: TRBJ2-1; v_gene: TRBV7-3; abundance: few; CDR3nt: TGTGCCAGCAGCCCCAGAGGTAGCGATGAGCAGTTCTTC; CDR3aa: CASSPRGSDEQFF
d_gene: TRBD1; j_gene: TRBJ2-5; v_gene: TRBV6-6; abundance: .; CDR3nt: TGTGCCAGCATTGGGAGACAGGGTCAAGAGACCCAGTACTTC; CDR3aa: CASIGRQGQETQYF
d_gene: .; j_gene: TRBJ1-1; v_gene: TRBV19; abundance: .; CDR3nt: TGTGCCAGCAGAACCCCTAATCGGGCAGACAACACTGAAGCTTTCTTT; CDR3aa: CASRTPNRADNTEAFF
d_gene: .; j_gene: TRBJ2-5; v_gene: TRBV7-3; abundance: .; CDR3nt: TGTGCCAGCAGCTTAAAACCCGGGACTCAGGTCCAGTACTTC; CDR3aa: CASSLKPGTQVQYF
d_gene: .; j_gene: TRBJ1-6; v_gene: TRBV7-2; abundance: .; CDR3nt: TGTGCCAGCAGCTTAGATGTTACGGGGGGCGTTGGTAATTCACCCCTCCACTTT; CDR3aa: CASSLDVTGGVGNSPLHF
d_gene: .; j_gene: TRBJ1-2; v_gene: TRBV6-2/TRBV6-3; abundance: .; CDR3nt: TGTGCCAGCAGCCCGGCAGGGCTCGGTGGCTACACCTTC; CDR3aa: CASSPAGLGGYTF
d_gene: .; j_gene: TRBJ2-5; v_gene: TRBV5-1; abundance: .; CDR3nt: TGCGCCAGCAGCTTCACAACGTTAGGGACCCAGTACTTC; CDR3aa: CASSFTTLGTQYF
d_gene: .; j_gene: TRBJ2-1; v_gene: TRBV30; abundance: .; CDR3nt: TGTGCCTGTAGTAGTTTTTTAGGGGGGAACTACAATGAGCAGTTCTTC; CDR3aa: CACSSFLGGNYNEQFF